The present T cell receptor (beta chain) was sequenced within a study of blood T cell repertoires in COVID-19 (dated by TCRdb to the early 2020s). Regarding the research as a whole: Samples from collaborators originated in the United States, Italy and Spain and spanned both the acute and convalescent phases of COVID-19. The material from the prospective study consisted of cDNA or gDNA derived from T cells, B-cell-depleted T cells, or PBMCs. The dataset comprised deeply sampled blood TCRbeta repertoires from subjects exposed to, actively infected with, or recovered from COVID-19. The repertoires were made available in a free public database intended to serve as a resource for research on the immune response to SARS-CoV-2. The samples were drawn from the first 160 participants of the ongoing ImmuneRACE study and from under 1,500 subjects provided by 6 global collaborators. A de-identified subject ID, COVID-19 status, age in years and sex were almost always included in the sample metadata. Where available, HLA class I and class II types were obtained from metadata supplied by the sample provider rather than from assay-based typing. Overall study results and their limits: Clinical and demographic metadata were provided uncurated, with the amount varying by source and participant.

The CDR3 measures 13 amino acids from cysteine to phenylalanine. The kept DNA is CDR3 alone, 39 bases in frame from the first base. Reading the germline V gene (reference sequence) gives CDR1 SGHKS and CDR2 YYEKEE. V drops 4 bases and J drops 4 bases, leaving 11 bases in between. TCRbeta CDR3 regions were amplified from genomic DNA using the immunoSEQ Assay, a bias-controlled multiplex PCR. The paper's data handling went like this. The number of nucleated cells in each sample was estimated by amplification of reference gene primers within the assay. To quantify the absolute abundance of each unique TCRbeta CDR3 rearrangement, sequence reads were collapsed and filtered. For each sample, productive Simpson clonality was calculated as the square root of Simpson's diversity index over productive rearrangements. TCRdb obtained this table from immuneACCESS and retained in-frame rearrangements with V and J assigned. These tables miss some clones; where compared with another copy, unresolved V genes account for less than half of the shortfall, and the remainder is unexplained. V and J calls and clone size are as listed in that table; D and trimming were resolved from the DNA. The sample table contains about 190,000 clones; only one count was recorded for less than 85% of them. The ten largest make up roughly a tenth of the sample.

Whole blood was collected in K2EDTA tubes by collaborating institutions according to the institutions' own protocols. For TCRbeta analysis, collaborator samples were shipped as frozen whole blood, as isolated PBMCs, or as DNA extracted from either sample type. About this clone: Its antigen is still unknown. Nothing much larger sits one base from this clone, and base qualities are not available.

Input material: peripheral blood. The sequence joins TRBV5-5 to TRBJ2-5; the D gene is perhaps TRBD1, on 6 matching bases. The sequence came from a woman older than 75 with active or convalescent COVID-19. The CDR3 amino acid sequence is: CASSQTGRETQYF. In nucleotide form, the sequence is TGTGCCAGCAGCCAAACAGGGAGAGAGACCCAGTACTTC.